Given below is one TCR beta chain in context. These data come from a study of blood T cell repertoires in COVID-19. Study as a whole: Italy, Spain and the United States were the sources of the convalescent and acute COVID-19 samples. In each case, the material was cDNA or gDNA derived from T cells, B-cell-depleted T cells, or PBMCs.

Sequencing used immunoSEQ multiplex PCR; TCRdb keeps in-frame clones, though not all of them. The sample contains over 80,000 clones, roughly 88% of which appear only once. CDR1 and CDR2 (germline): MDHEN, SYDVKM. The CDR3 is 15 amino acids. V lost 8 bases to trimming and J lost 0 bases, with 11 bases between them. The chain carries TRBV28 and TRBJ2-6, with D perhaps TRBD1 (5 bases). Source material: peripheral blood. This TCR derives from a man aged 70-80 years with acute or convalescent COVID-19. CDR3 DNA sequence: TGTGCCAGCGTGGGGCCCTCCTCTGGGGCCAACGTCCTGACTTTC. Protein: CASVGPSSGANVLTF.